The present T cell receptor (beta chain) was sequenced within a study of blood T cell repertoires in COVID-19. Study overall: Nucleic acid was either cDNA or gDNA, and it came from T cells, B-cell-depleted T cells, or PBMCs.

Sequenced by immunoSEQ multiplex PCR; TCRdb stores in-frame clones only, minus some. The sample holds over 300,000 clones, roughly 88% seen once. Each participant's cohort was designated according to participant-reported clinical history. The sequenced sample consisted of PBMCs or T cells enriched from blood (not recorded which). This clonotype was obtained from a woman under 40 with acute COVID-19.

The CDR3 region is CASGPGQGSSYEQYF. In DNA form, the CDR3 reads TGTGCTAGTGGACCGGGACAGGGGAGCTCCTACGAGCAGTACTTC. J is TRBJ2-7 and V is TRBV12-5; TRBD1 matches at 10 bases. CDR1 and CDR2 (germline): LGHNT, FRNRAP. This CDR3 is built from 15 residues. V lost 6 bases, J lost 0 bases, and 5 bases stayed unmatched.